This T cell receptor (beta chain) was sequenced for a study of identical twins. Study-wide results and limits: Insertions ran lower in abundant cord blood beta clonotypes, though not in memory repertoires.

Regarding this clonotype: Its matching antigen is unknown. Its ends do not fully match the called genes, so a read error is possible.

One entry per CDR3 protein, called by TCRdb with MiXCR from the 5' RACE reads. The profile shows 1.5 million to 2 million distinct CDR3 sequences, under 35% of them singletons. CDR1 is WNHNN, CDR2 SYGVQD, per germline (reference sequence). This CDR3 region has 14 residues. The sequencing input was cord blood. The sequence derives from a newborn girl in good health. V usage is TRBV10-1 and J usage is TRBJ2-2, with D maybe TRBD2 (6 bases). The chain's CDR3 is CASKKTENTGGLFF. CDR3 sequence (DNA): TGCGCCAGCAAGAAGACAGAAAACACCGGGGGGCTGTTTTTT.